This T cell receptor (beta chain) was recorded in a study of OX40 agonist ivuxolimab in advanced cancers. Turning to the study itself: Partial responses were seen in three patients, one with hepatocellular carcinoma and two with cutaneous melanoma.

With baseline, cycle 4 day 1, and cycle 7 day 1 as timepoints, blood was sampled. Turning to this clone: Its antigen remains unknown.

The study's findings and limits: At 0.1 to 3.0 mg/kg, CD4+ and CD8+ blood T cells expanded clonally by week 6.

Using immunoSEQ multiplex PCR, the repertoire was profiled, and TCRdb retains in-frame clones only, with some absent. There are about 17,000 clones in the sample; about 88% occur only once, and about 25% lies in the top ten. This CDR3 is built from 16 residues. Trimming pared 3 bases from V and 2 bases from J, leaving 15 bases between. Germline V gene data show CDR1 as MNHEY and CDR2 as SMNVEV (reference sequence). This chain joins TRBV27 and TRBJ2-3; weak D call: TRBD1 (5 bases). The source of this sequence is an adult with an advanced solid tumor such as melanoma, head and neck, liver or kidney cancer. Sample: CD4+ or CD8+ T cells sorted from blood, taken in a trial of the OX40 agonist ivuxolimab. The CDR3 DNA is TGTGCCAGCAGTTTTTATCAGGGTACGAACACAGATACGCAGTATTTT. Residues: CASSFYQGTNTDTQYF.